This T cell receptor (beta chain) emerged from a study of OX40 agonist ivuxolimab in advanced cancers. In terms of the full investigation: Ivuxolimab was a fully human IgG2 agonistic monoclonal antibody targeting the costimulatory receptor OX40 (CD134). Intravenous ivuxolimab was administered to patients every 2 weeks at six dose levels: 0.01, 0.1, 0.3, 1.5, 3 and 10 mg/kg. Of the approximately 50 dose-escalation patients, hepatocellular carcinoma was present in around 20, melanoma in around 15, renal cell carcinoma in 9 and head and neck cancer in 9. In the dose-escalation cohort, 70% to 85% of patients were male, and the mean age was around 60 years, with a range of about 20 to 90. Prior anti-PD-1, anti-PD-L1 or anti-CTLA-4 therapy was permitted, and about two fifths of dose-escalation patients had received checkpoint inhibitors. Three dose-escalation patients achieved partial responses, one with hepatocellular carcinoma and two with cutaneous melanoma. The point of sequencing TCRbeta in the periphery was to test whether ivuxolimab changed TCR sequence diversity and drove clonal T-cell expansion. The paper covers the monotherapy dose-escalation part of the phase I ivuxolimab trial, which included N of about 50 patients.

The trial excluded patients who had a history of autoimmune disease or who were on systemic immunosuppression. Peripheral blood for TCR sequencing was collected from all dose cohorts at baseline, on cycle 4 day 1, and on cycle 7 day 1. The samples were taken from a phase I, first-in-human, multicenter, open-label dose-escalation trial of ivuxolimab. Adults with locally advanced or metastatic melanoma, renal cell, hepatocellular, or head and neck squamous cell carcinoma were enrolled in the trial. CD4+ and CD8+ T cells were sorted separately from peripheral blood before TCR sequencing. On this clone itself: No cognate antigen has been identified for it. Within one base of it there is no much larger clone, and no base qualities were kept.

To sequence the TCRbeta CDR3 region, genomic DNA was isolated from the sorted cells. TCRbeta CDR3 regions were sequenced using the immunoSEQ Assay. Drawn from immuneACCESS, this table holds only the in-frame rearrangements with V and J called that TCRdb kept. Clones are partly lost; checked studies trace under half to an unresolved V gene and leave the rest unexplained. This sample has 65,000 to 90,000 clones in its table, and approximately 83% of those were observed once. The top ten clones comprise 5% to 6.5% of the sample. General findings and caveats noted by the study authors: Antigen specificity was not determined for the clonally expanded peripheral T cells. Low levels of normalized T-cell clonal expansion were also shown by some nonresponding patients. After ivuxolimab, more expanded clones were found on average in CD8+ T cells than in CD4+ T cells. Clonal expansion of both CD4+ and CD8+ blood T cells was observed from baseline to week 6 at doses 0.1 to 3.0 mg/kg. In the 0.1-3.0 mg/kg groups, partial responders had among the lowest normalized peripheral clonal expansion, particularly in CD8+ T cells.

Trimming removed 4 bases from V and 3 bases from J, leaving 12 bases between the germline ends. From the germline V gene, CDR1 is LGHNT and CDR2 is FRNRAP. The CDR3 numbers 14 residues from cysteine through phenylalanine. Of the read, only the CDR3 DNA is kept; its 42 bases are in frame from base 1. The sequencing used CD4+ or CD8+ T cells sorted from blood, collected in a trial of the OX40 agonist ivuxolimab. This TCR was sampled from an adult with an advanced solid tumor such as melanoma, head and neck, liver or kidney cancer. This sequence uses TRBV12-5 and TRBJ1-1; the D gene is not confidently resolved. The CDR3 amino acid sequence is: CASGYRAGDTEAFF. DNA sequence: TGTGCTAGTGGTTACCGGGCCGGGGACACTGAAGCTTTCTTT. The variable domain in full, with residues beyond the CDR3 obtained from the reference TRBV12-5 and TRBJ1-1 genes, is DARVTQTPRHKVTEMGQEVTMRCQPILGHNTVFWYRQTMMQGLELLAYFRNRAPLDDSGMPKDRFSAEMPDATLATLKIQPSEPRDSAVYFCASGYRAGDTEAFFGQGTRLTVV.